This TCR beta chain was observed in a study of T-cell memory formation after mild COVID-19. TCRdb independently ran MiXCR on the 5' RACE reads; one entry per CDR3 protein. This table has around 390,000 distinct CDR3 sequences, 16% appearing once. On this clonotype: Its specificity is not known.

Trimming stripped 3 bases from V and 0 bases from J, with 10 bases between. This CDR3 spans 15 amino acids. Germline lookup yields CDR1 LGHNT and CDR2 FRNRAP. Broader study findings: Contracting CD4+ clones lay largely in CM and EM, with CD8+ ones residing in EMRA. Confirmation was lacking for SARS-CoV-2 specificity of second-wave clones that peaked on day 37.

The sample taken for sequencing was PBMCs or a T cell subset sorted from them (not recorded which). The chain couples TRBV12-5 to TRBJ2-3; D gene ambiguous. This receptor was obtained from a man aged 18 to 29 who had mild COVID-19 (a few samples of this study predate the infection). Cell type and time point are not known. The DNA of the CDR3 is TGTGCTAGTGGTTTAGGGCGGTCTAGCACAGATACGCAGTATTTT. Its protein product is CASGLGRSSTDTQYF.